The 5 T cell receptor beta chains below were found in one sample sequenced in a study of shared clonotypes between healthy human individuals. Sequencing was performed with immunoSEQ multiplex PCR; in TCRdb, only in-frame clones are kept and a portion is missing. Altogether some 2,000,000 clones are present, 95% being singletons, with the ten largest covering roughly 0.13%. The sample was naive CD4+ T cells sorted from blood. Specified subset: CD45RA+ positively selected. These receptors were obtained from a man between 18 and 29 years old in good health.

The chain uses TRBV30 and TRBJ1-1, with no clear D. The germline V gene encodes CDR1 GTSNPN and CDR2 SVGIG (reference sequence). This CDR3 has 12 residues. V was shortened by 3 bases and J by 3 bases, with 8 bases between the two germline ends. DNA of the CDR3: TGTGCCTGGAGAATAGTTCACACTGAAGCTTTCTTT. This codes for CAWRIVHTEAFF.

This rearrangement joins TRBV6-5 to TRBJ2-7; perhaps TRBD1 as D (6 bases). In germline, CDR1 is MNHEY, CDR2 SVGAGI. This CDR3 contains 15 residues. With 9 bases removed from V and 2 bases from J, the gap between germline ends came to 20 bases. The CDR3 here is CASRTGQTETYEQYF. The CDR3 DNA reads TGTGCCAGTCGGACCGGACAGACGGAAACCTACGAGCAGTACTTC.

Notes on this clone: Additional DNA sequences in this sample encode the identical CDR3. J is TRBJ2-7 and V is TRBV11-2; D might be TRBD2 (5 bases). Trimming left V 0 bases short and J 2 bases short, with 8 bases between. Germline CDR1 and CDR2: SGHAT and FQNNGV. This CDR3 contains 14 residues. Written as DNA, the CDR3 is TGTGCCAGCAGCTTAGATCGCGGGCCCTACGAGCAGTACTTC. This sequence encodes CASSLDRGPYEQYF. Using reference TRBV11-2 and TRBJ2-7 for the parts outside the CDR3, the full variable domain is EAGVAQSPRYKIIEKRQSVAFWCNPISGHATLYWYQQILGQGPKLLIQFQNNGVVDDSQLPKDRFSAERLKGVDSTLKIQPAKLEDSAVYLCASSLDRGPYEQYFGPGTRLTVT.

This clone appeared a single time. The chain couples TRBV5-4 to TRBJ2-7; TRBD2 agrees at 13 bases. Germline V gene sequence: CDR1 SGHNT, CDR2 YYREEE (reference sequence). V was pared by 3 bases and J by 3 bases, with 3 bases of the junction left unmatched. The CDR3 consists of 15 residues. CDR3 protein: CASSSLAGGIYEQYF. DNA of the CDR3: TGTGCCAGCAGCTCACTAGCGGGAGGGATCTACGAGCAGTACTTC.

This chain links TRBV7-9 with TRBJ1-6, with D perhaps matching TRBD1 (6 bases). The CDR3 length is 16 residues. Germline CDR1 reads SEHNR; CDR2 reads FQNEAQ (reference sequence). The V end was cut by 0 bases, the J end by 5 bases, with 11 bases between. The CDR3: CASSLASGHNNSPLHF. The CDR3 DNA reads as TGTGCCAGCAGCTTAGCCTCGGGACACAATAATTCACCCCTCCACTTT.